Shown below are 19 T cell receptor beta chains from a single sample sequenced in a study of blood T cell repertoires in COVID-19. Assay: immunoSEQ multiplex PCR; the TCRdb copy retains only in-frame clones and omits some. The data contain roughly 180,000 clones, approximately 81% of them seen just once; the ten biggest clones take up approximately 5.6%. The sample consisted of PBMCs or T cells enriched from blood (not recorded which). These receptors all come from a woman between 35 and 50 years old with acute COVID-19.

V gene TRBV6-6 combines with J gene TRBJ2-7; possible D gene TRBD2, 5 bases. Germline V gene sequence: CDR1 MNHNY, CDR2 SVGAGI (reference sequence). This CDR3 is 13 amino acids long. V lost 9 bases and J 1 base, leaving 13 bases between the germline ends. The CDR3 reads CASRTGTSYEQYV. The CDR3 DNA reads TGTGCCAGTCGGACTGGCACTTCCTACGAGCAGTACGTC.

This clone was detected only a few times. The chain recombines TRBV30 with TRBJ1-2; D is possibly TRBD1 (6 bases). Trimming took 1 base from V and 7 from J, leaving 13 bases between them. The CDR3 consists of 13 residues. Germline CDR1 GTSNPN, CDR2 SVGIG (reference sequence). This chain's CDR3 is CAWSARGGGGYTF. CDR3 nucleotides: TGTGCCTGGAGTGCTAGAGGGGGTGGTGGCTACACCTTC.

This chain connects TRBV18 to TRBJ1-1; a weak D match, TRBD1 (6 bases). The germline gives CDR1 KGHSH, CDR2 LQKENI. Between the trimmed V and J ends, which lost 3 bases and 7 bases, there was a span of 15 bases. The length of the CDR3 is 14 residues. The chain's CDR3 is CASSPRTVTYEAFF. The DNA for the CDR3 is TGTGCCAGCTCACCCAGGACAGTGACCTATGAAGCTTTCTTT.

The rearrangement links TRBV2 to TRBJ1-6; D is ambiguous. V lost 2 bases to trimming and J lost 6 bases, with 8 bases between them. The CDR3 sequence is 14 residues long. CDR1 and CDR2 (germline): SNHLY, FYNNEI. CDR3 coding DNA: TGTGCCAGCAGTGAATTGGCAGTTAATTCACCCCTCCACTTT. The encoded protein is CASSELAVNSPLHF.

The rearrangement links TRBV5-1 to TRBJ2-2; D unresolved. In germline, CDR1 is SGHRS, CDR2 YFSETQ. V was trimmed by 2 bases and J by 4 bases, leaving 12 bases between them. The CDR3 is 15 residues long. The CDR3, as DNA: TGCGCCAGCAGCTTTGAGACGGGTCCCACCGGGGAGCTGTTTTTT. The encoded protein is CASSFETGPTGELFF. Full variable domain (rest looked up from reference TRBV5-1 and TRBJ2-2): KAGVTQTPRYLIKTRGQQVTLSCSPISGHRSVSWYQQTPGQGLQFLFEYFSETQRNKGNFPGRFSGRQFSNSRSEMNVSTLELGDSALYLCASSFETGPTGELFFGEGSRLTVL.

V gene TRBV18 combines with J gene TRBJ1-2; 8 bases line up with TRBD1. Germline V lookup: CDR1 KGHSH, CDR2 LQKENI. V lost 0 bases to trimming and J lost 4 bases; unmatched junction nucleotides: 16. This CDR3 region has 19 residues. CDR3 residues: CASSPPDVGRGPPLYGYTF. The CDR3 DNA reads TGTGCCAGCTCACCACCGGACGTCGGCAGGGGGCCACCTCTCTATGGCTACACCTTC.

The chain couples TRBV18 to TRBJ2-4; 9 bases map to TRBD1. J was trimmed by 0 bases and V by 2 bases; bases with no gene match: 11. CDR3 length equals 19 residues. The V gene's germline CDR1 is KGHSH and CDR2 LQKENI. The DNA for the CDR3 is TGTGCCAGCTCACCAAGGGAGGTGATACAGGGGGCAGCCAAAAACATTCAGTACTTC. It codes for CASSPREVIQGAAKNIQYF. Together with reference TRBV18 and TRBJ2-4, the CDR3 gives the full variable domain: NAGVMQNPRHLVRRRGQEARLRCSPMKGHSHVYWYRQLPEEGLKFMVYLQKENIIDESGMPKERFSAEFPKEGPSILRIQQVVRGDSAAYFCASSPREVIQGAAKNIQYFGAGTRLSVL.

The chain couples TRBV7-9 to TRBJ1-1; D unresolved. CDR1 and CDR2 from the germline V gene are SEHNR and FQNEAQ (reference sequence). The CDR3 covers 13 residues. Trimming pared 1 base from V and 7 bases from J, leaving 10 bases between. The CDR3 spells CASSLGEAYEAFF. Here the CDR3 DNA reads TGTGCCAGCAGCTTAGGTGAAGCATATGAAGCTTTCTTT.

This sequence joins TRBV7-9 and TRBJ2-2; 7 bases map to TRBD2. V dropped 0 bases and J dropped 5; count of bases not matched to a gene: 0. This CDR3 contains 14 residues. Per the germline V gene, CDR1 is SEHNR and CDR2 is FQNEAQ (reference sequence). CDR3 residues: CASSLASGTGELFF. CDR3 in DNA: TGTGCCAGCAGCTTAGCTAGCGGGACCGGGGAGCTGTTTTTT.

The genes are TRBV2 and TRBJ1-4; 7 bases map to TRBD1. Germline CDR1 and CDR2: SNHLY and FYNNEI. CDR3 length: 15 amino acids. The V and J ends lost 5 bases and 2 bases, in that order; junction bases with no gene match: 5. CDR3: CASSPDRATNEKLFF. CDR3 sequence (DNA): TGTGCCAGCAGTCCCGACAGGGCCACTAATGAAAAACTGTTTTTT.

This chain joins TRBV2 and TRBJ1-2; 8 bases align to TRBD1. The CDR3 is made up of 14 amino acids. After removal of 4 bases from V and 7 bases from J, the junction contained 8 bases not matched to a gene. Germline V gene sequence: CDR1 SNHLY, CDR2 FYNNEI. CDR3 amino acids: CASSGLDRARGYTF. CDR3 DNA sequence: TGTGCCAGCAGTGGGCTGGACAGGGCACGTGGCTACACCTTC.

The chain is built from TRBV5-6 and TRBJ2-4; 10 bases match TRBD1. Germline V lookup: CDR1 SGHDT, CDR2 YYEEEE. The CDR3 is 15 amino acids. V gave up 3 bases and J gave up 4 bases; unmatched junction bases: 4. CDR3 in amino acids: CASSWGQGLKNIQYF. In DNA form, the CDR3 reads TGTGCCAGCAGCTGGGGACAGGGGCTAAAAAACATTCAGTACTTC.

There are a few counts of this clone. The CDR3 coding sequence is TGTGCCAGCAGTGACGGCGGGAGTTTAGGGACCCAGTACTTC. This encodes CASSDGGSLGTQYF. This chain uses TRBV2 with TRBJ2-5, with 7 bases aligning to TRBD2. With V trimmed by 3 bases and J by 7 bases, 8 bases remained unmatched. CDR3 size: 14 residues. In germline, CDR1 is SNHLY, CDR2 FYNNEI. Using reference TRBV2 and TRBJ2-5 for the parts outside the CDR3, the full variable domain is EPEVTQTPSHQVTQMGQEVILRCVPISNHLYFYWYRQILGQKVEFLVSFYNNEISEKSEIFDDQFSVERPDGSNFTLKIRSTKLEDSAMYFCASSDGGSLGTQYFGPGTRLLVL.

V usage is TRBV18 and J usage is TRBJ2-1, with a weak D call TRBD2 (5 bases). CDR1 is KGHSH, CDR2 LQKENI, per germline. The CDR3 consists of 15 residues. Trimming removed 6 bases at V and 4 bases at J, with 16 bases between. The CDR3 DNA reads as TGTGCCAGCTCTCCAGTAGAGGGTAAATACAATGAGCAGTTCTTC. It translates to CASSPVEGKYNEQFF.

The rearrangement links TRBV29-1 to TRBJ1-2; 7 bases match TRBD1. Looked up from germline, CDR1 is SQVTM and CDR2 is ANQGSEA. J gave up 1 base and V 4 bases, and 9 bases lay outside the gene matches. The length of the CDR3 is 15 residues. The CDR3 is CSVVSRDSFNYGYTF. DNA of the CDR3: TGCAGCGTTGTATCCCGGGACAGTTTTAACTATGGCTACACCTTC.

The genes are TRBV6-1 and TRBJ1-2; weak D call: TRBD1 (6 bases). Trimming cost V 3 bases and J 5 bases, with 7 bases left between them. The CDR3 loop spans 12 amino acids. Germline CDR1 is MNHNS and CDR2 is SASEGT. The CDR3 DNA follows: TGTGCCAGCAGTGACACAGGGTATGGCTACACCTTC. Its translation is CASSDTGYGYTF.

The rearrangement joins TRBV27 to TRBJ2-1; the D is unclear. Trimming took 7 bases from V and 2 from J, leaving 9 bases between them. Germline V gene lookup returns CDR1 MNHEY and CDR2 SMNVEV (reference sequence). This CDR3 contains 13 residues. DNA of the CDR3: TGTGCCAGCAAAAACTTAGCCTACAATGAGCAGTTCTTC. Translation gives CASKNLAYNEQFF.

The chain uses TRBV28 and TRBJ2-2; possibly TRBD2 for D (6 bases). V was shortened by 7 bases and J by 4 bases, with 16 bases between the two germline ends. The CDR3 consists of 15 residues. The germline CDR1 and CDR2 sequences are MDHEN and SYDVKM. The CDR3 region has the DNA TGTGCCAGCATGGGCCAGCGGGTATCCACCGGGGAGCTGTTTTTT. This encodes CASMGQRVSTGELFF.

The genes are TRBV27 and TRBJ2-5; D remains unclear. V was trimmed by 1 base and J by 5 bases, leaving 14 bases between them. The CDR3 spans 15 residues. From germline, CDR1 is MNHEY and CDR2 SMNVEV (reference sequence). CDR3: CASSLFSDTVETQYF. The DNA for the CDR3 is TGTGCCAGCAGTTTATTCTCCGACACGGTGGAGACCCAGTACTTC.